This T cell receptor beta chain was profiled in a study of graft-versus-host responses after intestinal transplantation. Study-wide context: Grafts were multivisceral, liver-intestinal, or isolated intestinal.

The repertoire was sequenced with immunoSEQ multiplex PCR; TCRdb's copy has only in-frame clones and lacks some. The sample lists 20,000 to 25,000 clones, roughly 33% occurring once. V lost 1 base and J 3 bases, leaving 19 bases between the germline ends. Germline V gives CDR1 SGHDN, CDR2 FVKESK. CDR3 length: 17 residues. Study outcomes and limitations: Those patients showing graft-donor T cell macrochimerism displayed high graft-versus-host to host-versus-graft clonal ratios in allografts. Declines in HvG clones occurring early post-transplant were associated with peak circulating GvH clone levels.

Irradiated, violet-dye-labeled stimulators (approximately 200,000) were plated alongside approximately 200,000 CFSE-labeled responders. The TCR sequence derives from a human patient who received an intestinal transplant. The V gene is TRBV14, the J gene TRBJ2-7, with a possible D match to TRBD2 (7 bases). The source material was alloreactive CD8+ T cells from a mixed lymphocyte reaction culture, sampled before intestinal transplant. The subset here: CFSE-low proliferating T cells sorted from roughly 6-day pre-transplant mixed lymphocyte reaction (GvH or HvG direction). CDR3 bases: TGTGCCAGCAGCCAAGCGGGGGCGGGAGTGAAGGGCTACGAGCAGTACTTC. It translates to CASSQAGAGVKGYEQYF.